This T cell receptor (beta chain) was found in a study of T cell responses to AZD1222 COVID-19 vaccine. TCRdb's copy holds only in-frame clones and misses some; the assay was immunoSEQ multiplex PCR. The sample consists of roughly 150,000 clones, roughly nine tenths of them appearing once. CDR3 length equals 14 residues. Germline-derived CDR1 and CDR2 are SGHTS and YDEGEE. V lost 1 base and J 3 bases, leaving 5 bases between the germline ends. The receptor was derived from an adult who had recovered from COVID-19. Sequencing was performed on peripheral blood, taken after recovery from COVID-19. This chain connects TRBV5-8 to TRBJ1-6; D gene ambiguous. In nucleotides, the CDR3 is TGTGCCAGCAGCTTGACAGTCTATAATTCACCCCTCCACTTT. This sequence encodes CASSLTVYNSPLHF.